These 29 T cell receptor beta chains were all obtained from the same sample, sequenced in a study of tumour-infiltrating T cells in Burkitt lymphoma. Sequenced by immunoSEQ multiplex PCR; TCRdb stores in-frame clones only, minus some. Of some 7,800 clones listed, over 65% are singletons. The sequenced sample consisted of tumor tissue. The receptors were sampled from a human donor with diffuse large B-cell lymphoma.

The chain's CDR3 is CASSPPSSQETQYF. As DNA, the CDR3 is TGTGCCAGCTCACCACCGTCGAGTCAAGAGACCCAGTACTTC. This chain links TRBV18 with TRBJ2-5; no reliable D call. Germline V gene lookup returns CDR1 KGHSH and CDR2 LQKENI. Trimming left V 0 bases short and J 2 bases short, with 7 bases between. This CDR3 comprises 14 residues.

This chain uses TRBV7-8 with TRBJ1-6, with D hard to call. The CDR3 totals 14 residues. Trimming removed 6 bases from V and 7 bases from J, with 13 bases in between. Germline V gives CDR1 SGHVS, CDR2 FQNEAQ. The CDR3 loop is CASRPTSQNSPLHF. DNA for the CDR3: TGTGCCAGCAGACCTACCAGCCAAAATTCACCCCTCCACTTT.

This chain connects TRBV6-1 to TRBJ1-2; unclear D gene. Germline loops: CDR1 MNHNS, CDR2 SASEGT. Between the trimmed V and J ends, which lost 6 bases and 4 bases, there was a span of 18 bases. The length of the CDR3 is 15 residues. As DNA, the CDR3 is TGTGCCAGCAGGGACGCCGGCGTCTGGGGCTATGGCTACACCTTC. As protein: CASRDAGVWGYGYTF.

V is TRBV6-6 and J is TRBJ2-7, with a weak D call TRBD2 (6 bases). The germline gives CDR1 MNHNY, CDR2 SVGAGI (reference sequence). Trimming stripped 6 bases from V and 3 bases from J, with 15 bases between. This CDR3 has 14 residues. CDR3 in amino acids: CASSRGTQVYEQYF. CDR3 coding DNA: TGTGCCAGCAGCCGCGGGACGCAAGTCTACGAGCAGTACTTC.

The chain joins TRBV9 to TRBJ2-2; no definite D call. The CDR3 spans 12 residues. Germline V gives CDR1 SGDLS, CDR2 YYNGEE. The ends were cut back, 4 bases at V and 7 bases at J, with 8 bases in the middle. CDR3 protein: CASSPSLGELFF. The CDR3 region has the DNA TGTGCCAGCAGCCCCTCCCTCGGGGAGCTGTTTTTT. The variable domain in full, completed from reference TRBV9 and TRBJ2-2, reads DSGVTQTPKHLITATGQRVTLRCSPRSGDLSVYWYQQSLDQGLQFLIQYYNGEERAKGNILERFSAQQFPDLHSELNLSSLELGDSALYFCASSPSLGELFFGEGSRLTVL.

The rearrangement uses TRBV5-1 and TRBJ2-3, with unresolved D. From germline, CDR1 is SGHRS and CDR2 YFSETQ. Trimming took 4 bases from V and 0 from J, leaving 12 bases between them. The CDR3 runs 15 residues. The CDR3 DNA reads TGCGCCAGCAGCCAATTTCCCGATAGCACAGATACGCAGTATTTT. It encodes CASSQFPDSTDTQYF.

V and J are TRBV5-8 and TRBJ1-4; D gene uncertain. CDR3 length equals 15 residues. Trimming removed 4 bases at V and 4 bases at J, with 14 bases between. Germline V gene lookup returns CDR1 SGHTS and CDR2 YDEGEE. The CDR3 bases are TGTGCCAGCAGCCAACGTCGTGGCGGTAATGAAAAACTGTTTTTT. Protein: CASSQRRGGNEKLFF.

This chain uses TRBV7-2 with TRBJ2-5, with 8 bases that match TRBD2. The CDR3 length is 14 residues. Germline lookup yields CDR1 SGHTA and CDR2 FQGNSA. The J segment lost 5 bases and the V segment lost 9 bases, leaving 11 bases of the junction unmatched. The CDR3 DNA reads as TGTGCCAGTTCCGGGACTAGGAGTCGGGAGACCCAGTACTTC. Translated, it gives CASSGTRSRETQYF.

This clone qualifies as medium-sized (0.01 to 0.1%). CDR3: CASSPNPDREIGFF. For the CDR3, the DNA is TGCGCCAGCAGTCCTAATCCGGACAGGGAAATAGGTTTCTTT. The chain couples TRBV5-1 to TRBJ1-1, with 8 bases that match TRBD1. V shed 5 bases and J 13 bases; nucleotides not matched to a gene: 16. Germline V CDR1 and CDR2: SGHRS, YFSETQ. This CDR3 region has 14 residues. Using reference TRBV5-1 and TRBJ1-1 for the parts outside the CDR3, the full variable domain is KAGVTQTPRYLIKTRGQQVTLSCSPISGHRSVSWYQQTPGQGLQFLFEYFSETQRNKGNFPGRFSGRQFSNSRSEMNVSTLELGDSALYLCASSPNPDREIGFFGQGTRLTVV.

This rearrangement joins TRBV5-1 to TRBJ1-4; D call uncertain. The germline CDR1 and CDR2 sequences are SGHRS and YFSETQ. The CDR3 has 15 residues. V was cut by 4 bases and J by 5 bases, with 15 bases left in between. CDR3 DNA sequence: TGCGCCAGCAGCCGGGGTCTTTCGACAAATGAAAAACTGTTTTTT. It encodes CASSRGLSTNEKLFF.

The rearrangement links TRBV2 to TRBJ1-3; no definite D call. The V gene's germline CDR1 is SNHLY and CDR2 FYNNEI. V lost 4 bases and J 4 bases, leaving 11 bases between the germline ends. The CDR3 contains 14 residues. CDR3 sequence (DNA): TGTGCCAGCAGTGTAGGGTCCGCCGGAAACACCATATATTTT. Its translation is CASSVGSAGNTIYF.

The rearrangement links TRBV20-1 to TRBJ1-4, with D unclear. The germline V and J ends were trimmed by 3 bases and 11 bases, with 10 bases remaining between them. CDR3 length: 11 amino acids. CDR1 and CDR2 from the germline V gene are DFQATT and SNEGSKA (reference sequence). The CDR3 reads CSAREVGKLFF. The CDR3 DNA reads TGCAGTGCTAGGGAGGTTGGGAAACTGTTTTTT.

This clone turned up a few times. The CDR3 nucleotides are TGTGCCAGCAGCCCCTCGGGGGGTGAGCAGTTCTTC. It specifies CASSPSGGEQFF. The chain has TRBV7-9 and TRBJ2-1; 7 positions agree with TRBD2. The J segment lost 9 bases and the V segment lost 5 bases, leaving 4 bases of the junction unmatched. Germline assignment: CDR1 SEHNR and CDR2 FQNEAQ (reference sequence). The CDR3 has 12 amino acids.

This chain joins TRBV10-3 and TRBJ2-5; D might be TRBD2 (6 bases). Germline V CDR1 and CDR2: ENHRY, SYGVKD. The CDR3 totals 14 residues. The ends were cut back, 4 bases at V and 5 bases at J, with 14 bases in the middle. Here the CDR3 DNA reads TGTGCCATCAGTGGGAGGGGCCTAGGGGAGACCCAGTACTTC. This sequence encodes CAISGRGLGETQYF.

This clone was seen more than once but under ten times. The V and J genes are TRBV5-4 and TRBJ1-6, with D tentatively TRBD1 (6 bases). Deletions cut 4 bases from V and 7 bases from J, with 15 bases between. This CDR3 region has 15 residues. Germline CDR1 is SGHNT and CDR2 is YYREEE (reference sequence). The CDR3 here is CASSLGGGRNSPLHF. Here the CDR3 DNA reads TGTGCCAGCAGCCTAGGGGGGGGTAGGAATTCACCCCTCCACTTT.

The rearrangement uses TRBV7-2 and TRBJ1-6; 8 bases map to TRBD1. The CDR3 has 13 amino acids. The germline gives CDR1 SGHTA, CDR2 FQGNSA. The trim removed 5 bases at V and 10 bases at J, leaving 4 bases unmatched. CDR3 amino acids: CASSRDRRSPLHF. Here the CDR3 DNA reads TGTGCCAGCAGCCGGGACAGGAGATCACCCCTCCACTTT.

The chain joins TRBV5-1 to TRBJ1-2; D is unclear. The CDR3 runs to 15 residues. Germline assignment: CDR1 SGHRS and CDR2 YFSETQ. V dropped 4 bases and J dropped 3 bases, with 16 bases sitting between them. CDR3 coding DNA: TGCGCCAGCAGCCCTCGGATTTTTTCGGACTATGGCTACACCTTC. It translates to CASSPRIFSDYGYTF.

This sequence joins TRBV4-3 and TRBJ2-2; the D is unclear. The germline V and J ends were trimmed by 0 bases and 4 bases, with 9 bases remaining between them. CDR1 and CDR2 from the germline V gene are LGHNA and YSLEER. The CDR3 has 15 amino acids. The chain's CDR3 is CASSQDRQLTGELFF. The CDR3 region has the DNA TGCGCCAGCAGCCAAGACAGACAACTCACCGGGGAGCTGTTTTTT.

In this sample, this clone turned up once. This chain links TRBV2 with TRBJ2-1; tentative D call: TRBD2 (5 bases). The V gene's germline CDR1 is SNHLY and CDR2 FYNNEI. The V end lost 7 bases, the J end lost 6 bases, and 10 bases lay between the germline ends. The CDR3 is made up of 12 amino acids. The CDR3 loop is CASTSFPNEQFF. The CDR3 DNA sequence: TGTGCCAGCACTAGCTTTCCCAATGAGCAGTTCTTC.

The chain carries TRBV5-1 and TRBJ1-6; possible D gene TRBD1, 6 bases. The CDR3 runs to 18 residues. Germline CDR1 reads SGHRS; CDR2 reads YFSETQ. V was trimmed by 0 bases and J by 0 bases, leaving 13 bases between them. This CDR3 reads CASSLETGQFSYNSPLHF. The CDR3 coding sequence is TGCGCCAGCAGCTTGGAAACAGGGCAATTCTCCTATAATTCACCCCTCCACTTT.

This clone was picked up a small number of times. Distinct nucleotide sequences in the sample also encode this CDR3. The chain employs TRBV27 and TRBJ1-5, with D maybe TRBD1 (6 bases). V lost 8 bases and J 4 bases, leaving 15 bases between the germline ends. The CDR3 covers 14 residues. Per the germline V gene, CDR1 is MNHEY and CDR2 is SMNVEV (reference sequence). The CDR3 is CASRRQGTNQPQHF. The CDR3, as DNA: TGTGCCAGCCGACGGCAGGGGACTAATCAGCCCCAGCATTTT.

In this sample, this clone turned up once. V and J are TRBV5-8 and TRBJ1-4; D gene unclear. Germline values: CDR1 SGHTS, CDR2 YDEGEE. The ends were cut back, 4 bases at V and 2 bases at J, with 12 bases in the middle. This CDR3 has 15 amino acids. CDR3 coding DNA: TGTGCCAGCAGCCAGCATGGGGATACTAATGAAAAACTGTTTTTT. As protein: CASSQHGDTNEKLFF. Supplemented by reference TRBV5-8 and TRBJ1-4, the full variable domain reads EAGVTQSPTHLIKTRGQQATLRCSPISGHTSVYWYQQALGLGLQFLLWYDEGEERNRGNFPPRFSGRQFPNYSSELNVNALELEDSALYLCASSQHGDTNEKLFFGSGTQLSVL.

The chain joins TRBV2 to TRBJ1-1, with unresolved D. Trimming pared 6 bases from V and 4 bases from J, leaving 12 bases between. This CDR3 spans 13 amino acids. CDR1 SNHLY and CDR2 FYNNEI come from the germline V gene. The CDR3 DNA reads TGTGCCAGCAGATTATCATTGGCCACTGAAGCTTTCTTT. Its translation is CASRLSLATEAFF.

A few counts support this clone. The genes are TRBV23-1 and TRBJ1-1; no clear D gene. TRBV23-1 is identified as an open reading frame with a role that is uncertain. CDR3 length: 10 residues. V was clipped by 1 base and J by 10 bases, with 4 bases between them. This CDR3 reads CASSQYRAFF. The CDR3 coding sequence is TGCGCCAGCAGTCAATACAGAGCTTTCTTT.

The chain recombines TRBV18 with TRBJ1-2; D is unresolved. This CDR3 has 15 residues. With 2 bases removed from V and 3 bases from J, the gap between germline ends came to 13 bases. Germline assignment: CDR1 KGHSH and CDR2 LQKENI. In DNA form, the CDR3 reads TGTGCCAGCTCACCAGCGCTTGCGAGGGACTATGGCTACACCTTC. Translation: CASSPALARDYGYTF. The variable domain in full, completed from reference TRBV18 and TRBJ1-2, reads NAGVMQNPRHLVRRRGQEARLRCSPMKGHSHVYWYRQLPEEGLKFMVYLQKENIIDESGMPKERFSAEFPKEGPSILRIQQVVRGDSAAYFCASSPALARDYGYTFGSGTRLTVV.

V gene TRBV6-5 combines with J gene TRBJ1-4, with 10 positions matching TRBD1. Germline V lookup: CDR1 MNHEY, CDR2 SVGAGI. This CDR3 region has 15 residues. Trimming took 5 bases from V and 7 from J; bases not matched to a gene: 7. CDR3 bases: TGTGCCAGCAGTACCGGGGGACAGGGGTCTGAAAAACTGTTTTTT. Encoded protein: CASSTGGQGSEKLFF.

J is TRBJ2-3 and V is TRBV4-3; 9 nucleotides match TRBD1. This CDR3 has 17 amino acids. Trimming removed 4 bases from V and 8 bases from J; junction bases left unmatched: 16. Per germline, CDR1 LGHNA and CDR2 YSLEER. CDR3 DNA sequence: TGCGCCAGCAGCCGGCGGTCCGGGACAGGGTCTTTTGGTACGCAGTATTTT. It translates to CASSRRSGTGSFGTQYF.

J is TRBJ2-3 and V is TRBV5-5; no definite D call. Germline assignment: CDR1 SGHKS and CDR2 YYEKEE (reference sequence). The CDR3 totals 14 residues. Trimming removed 6 bases at V and 4 bases at J, with 15 bases between. The CDR3 DNA sequence: TGTGCCAGCATCCGATACCCAGGCCCAGATACGCAGTATTTT. Protein: CASIRYPGPDTQYF.

The chain joins TRBV4-1 to TRBJ2-3; TRBD2 agrees at 10 bases. The trim removed 0 bases at V and 3 bases at J, leaving 6 bases unmatched. This CDR3 has 17 amino acids. Germline CDR1 MGHRA, CDR2 YSYEKL. The CDR3, as DNA: TGCGCCAGCAGCCAAGATGAGCGGGGGGGCCTGACAGATACGCAGTATTTT. Its protein product is CASSQDERGGLTDTQYF.